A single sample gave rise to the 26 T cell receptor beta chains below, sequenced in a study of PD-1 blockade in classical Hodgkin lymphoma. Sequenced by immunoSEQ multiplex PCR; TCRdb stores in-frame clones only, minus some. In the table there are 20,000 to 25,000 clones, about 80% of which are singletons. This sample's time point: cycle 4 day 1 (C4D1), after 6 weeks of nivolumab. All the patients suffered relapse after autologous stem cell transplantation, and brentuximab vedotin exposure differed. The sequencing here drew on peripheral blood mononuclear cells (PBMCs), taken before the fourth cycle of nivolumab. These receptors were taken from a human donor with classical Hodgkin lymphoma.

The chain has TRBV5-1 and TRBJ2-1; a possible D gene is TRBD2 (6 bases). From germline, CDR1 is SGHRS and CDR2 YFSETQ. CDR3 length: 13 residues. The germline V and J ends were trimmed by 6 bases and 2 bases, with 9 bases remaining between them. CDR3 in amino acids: CASTDYPYNEQFF. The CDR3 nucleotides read TGCGCCAGCACGGACTACCCCTACAATGAGCAGTTCTTC.

This CDR3 is CASSLSAEVTQYF. CDR3 DNA sequence: TGTGCCAGCAGCTTATCGGCGGAAGTGACCCAGTACTTC. J is TRBJ2-5 and V is TRBV5-4, with D hard to call. V lost 2 bases and J lost 7, with 12 bases in between. In germline, CDR1 is SGHNT, CDR2 YYREEE (reference sequence). The CDR3 has 13 amino acids.

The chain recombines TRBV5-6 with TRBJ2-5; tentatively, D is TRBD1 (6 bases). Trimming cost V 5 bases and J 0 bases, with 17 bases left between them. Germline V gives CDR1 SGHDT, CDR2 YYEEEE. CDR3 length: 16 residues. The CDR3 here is CASRKGERRYQETQYF. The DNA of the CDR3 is TGTGCCAGCAGGAAGGGGGAGCGGAGGTACCAAGAGACCCAGTACTTC.

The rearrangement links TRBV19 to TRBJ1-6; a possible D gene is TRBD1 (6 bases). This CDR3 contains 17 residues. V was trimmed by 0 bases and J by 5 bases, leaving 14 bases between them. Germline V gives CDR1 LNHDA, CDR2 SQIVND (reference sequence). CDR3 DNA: TGTGCCAGTAGTATAGACCTCCGACAGGCGAATAATTCACCCCTCCACTTT. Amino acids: CASSIDLRQANNSPLHF.

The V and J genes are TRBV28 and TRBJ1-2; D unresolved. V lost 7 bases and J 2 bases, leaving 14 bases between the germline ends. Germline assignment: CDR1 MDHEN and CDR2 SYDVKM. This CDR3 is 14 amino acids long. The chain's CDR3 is CASITPQLNYGYTF. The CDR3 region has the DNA TGTGCCAGCATCACCCCCCAGTTAAACTATGGCTACACCTTC.

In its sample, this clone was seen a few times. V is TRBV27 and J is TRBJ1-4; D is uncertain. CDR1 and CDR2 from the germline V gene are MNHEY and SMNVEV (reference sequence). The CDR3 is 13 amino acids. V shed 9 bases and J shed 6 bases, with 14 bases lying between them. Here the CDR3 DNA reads TGTGCCAGGGAAGACACCCGAGATGAAAAACTGTTTTTT. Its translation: CAREDTRDEKLFF.

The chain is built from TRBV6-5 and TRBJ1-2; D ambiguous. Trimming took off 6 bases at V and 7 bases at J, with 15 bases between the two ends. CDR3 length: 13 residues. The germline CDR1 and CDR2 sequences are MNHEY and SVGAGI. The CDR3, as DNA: TGTGCCAGCAGCCGACTATCAGCGGGTGGCTACACCTTC. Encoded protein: CASSRLSAGGYTF.

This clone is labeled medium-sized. CDR3 nucleotides: TGTGCCAGCAGCATGCCACGGAGGGGACAGGGCTCCTACGAGCAGTACTTC. Translating it yields CASSMPRRGQGSYEQYF. The J gene is TRBJ2-7, the V gene TRBV9; the match to TRBD1 covers 9 bases. This CDR3 contains 17 residues. The germline CDR1 and CDR2 sequences are SGDLS and YYNGEE. J was trimmed by 0 bases and V by 4 bases; bases with no gene match: 11.

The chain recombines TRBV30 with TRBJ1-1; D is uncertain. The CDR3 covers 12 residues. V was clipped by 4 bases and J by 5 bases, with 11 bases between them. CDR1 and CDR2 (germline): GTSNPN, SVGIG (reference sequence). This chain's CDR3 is CAWKSVGTEAFF. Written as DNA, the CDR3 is TGTGCCTGGAAGTCTGTCGGAACTGAAGCTTTCTTT.

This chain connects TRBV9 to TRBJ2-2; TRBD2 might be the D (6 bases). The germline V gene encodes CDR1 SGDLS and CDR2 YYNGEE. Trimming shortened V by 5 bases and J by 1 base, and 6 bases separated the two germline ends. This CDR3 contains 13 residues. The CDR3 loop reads CASRGGNTGELFF. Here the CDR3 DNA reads TGTGCCAGCAGGGGAGGGAACACCGGGGAGCTGTTTTTT.

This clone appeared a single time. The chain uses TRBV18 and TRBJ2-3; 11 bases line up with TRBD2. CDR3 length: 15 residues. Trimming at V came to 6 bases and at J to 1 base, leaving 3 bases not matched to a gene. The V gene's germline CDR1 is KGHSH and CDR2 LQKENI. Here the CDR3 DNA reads TGTGCCAGCTCCTTACTAGCGGGGGGCACAGATACGCAGTATTTT. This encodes CASSLLAGGTDTQYF.

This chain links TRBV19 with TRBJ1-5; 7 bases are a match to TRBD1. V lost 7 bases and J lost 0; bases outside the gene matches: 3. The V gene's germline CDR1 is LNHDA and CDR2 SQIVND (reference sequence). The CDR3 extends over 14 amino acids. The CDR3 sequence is CASTQGDSNQPQHF. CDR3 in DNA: TGTGCCAGTACCCAGGGGGATAGCAATCAGCCCCAGCATTTT. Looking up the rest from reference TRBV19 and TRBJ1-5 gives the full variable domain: DGGITQSPKYLFRKEGQNVTLSCEQNLNHDAMYWYRQDPGQGLRLIYYSQIVNDFQKGDIAEGYSVSREKKESFPLTVTSAQKNPTAFYLCASTQGDSNQPQHFGDGTRLSIL.

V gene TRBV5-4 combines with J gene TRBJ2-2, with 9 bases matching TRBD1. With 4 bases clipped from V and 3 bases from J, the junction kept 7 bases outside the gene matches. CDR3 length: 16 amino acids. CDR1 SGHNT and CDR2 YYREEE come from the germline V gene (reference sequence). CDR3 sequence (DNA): TGTGCCAGCAGCCGTGCGGGACAGGGCGACACCGGGGAGCTGTTTTTT. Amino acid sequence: CASSRAGQGDTGELFF.

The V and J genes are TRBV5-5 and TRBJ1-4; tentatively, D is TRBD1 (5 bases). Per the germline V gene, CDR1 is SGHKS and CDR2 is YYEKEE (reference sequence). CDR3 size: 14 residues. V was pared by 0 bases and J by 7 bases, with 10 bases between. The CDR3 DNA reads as TGTGCCAGCAGCTTGGGGGACCCAGGTGAAAAACTGTTTTTT. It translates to CASSLGDPGEKLFF.

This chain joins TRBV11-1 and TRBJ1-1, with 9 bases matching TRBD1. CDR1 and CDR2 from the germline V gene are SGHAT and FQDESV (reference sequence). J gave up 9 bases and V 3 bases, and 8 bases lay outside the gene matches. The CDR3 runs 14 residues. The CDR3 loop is CASSFPGDREKAFF. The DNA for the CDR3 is TGTGCCAGCAGCTTCCCAGGGGACAGGGAAAAAGCTTTCTTT.

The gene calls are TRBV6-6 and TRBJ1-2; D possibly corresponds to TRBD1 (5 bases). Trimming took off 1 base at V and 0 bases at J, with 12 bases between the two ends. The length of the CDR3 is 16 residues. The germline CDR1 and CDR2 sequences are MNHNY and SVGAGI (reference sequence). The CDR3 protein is CASSYYQGRANYGYTF. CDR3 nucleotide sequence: TGTGCCAGCAGTTACTACCAGGGAAGAGCTAACTATGGCTACACCTTC.

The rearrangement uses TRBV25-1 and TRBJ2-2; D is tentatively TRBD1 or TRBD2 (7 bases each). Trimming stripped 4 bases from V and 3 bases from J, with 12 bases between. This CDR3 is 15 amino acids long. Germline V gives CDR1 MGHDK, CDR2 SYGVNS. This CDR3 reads CASSATGRDTGELFF. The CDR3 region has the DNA TGTGCCAGCAGTGCGACAGGGAGGGACACCGGGGAGCTGTTTTTT.

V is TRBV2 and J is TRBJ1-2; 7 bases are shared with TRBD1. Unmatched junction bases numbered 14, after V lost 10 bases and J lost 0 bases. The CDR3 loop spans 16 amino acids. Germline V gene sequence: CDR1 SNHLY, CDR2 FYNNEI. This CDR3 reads CATLDRVGLTNYGYTF. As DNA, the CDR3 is TGTGCCACCCTAGACAGGGTTGGTCTTACTAACTATGGCTACACCTTC.

This CDR3 reads CASSVGTFDTIYF. In DNA, the CDR3 is TGTGCCAGCAGCGTCGGGACTTTTGACACCATATATTTT. This chain uses TRBV9 with TRBJ1-3, with D possibly TRBD1 on 5 matching bases. The CDR3 is 13 residues long. CDR1 and CDR2 (germline): SGDLS, YYNGEE. V was cut by 2 bases and J by 8 bases, with 11 bases left in between.

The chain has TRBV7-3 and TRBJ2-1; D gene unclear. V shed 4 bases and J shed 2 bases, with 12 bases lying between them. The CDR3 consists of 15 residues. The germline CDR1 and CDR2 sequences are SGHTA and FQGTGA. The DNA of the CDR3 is TGTGCCAGCAGCTCTCTGGGGTTGGCCTACAATGAGCAGTTCTTC. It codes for CASSSLGLAYNEQFF.

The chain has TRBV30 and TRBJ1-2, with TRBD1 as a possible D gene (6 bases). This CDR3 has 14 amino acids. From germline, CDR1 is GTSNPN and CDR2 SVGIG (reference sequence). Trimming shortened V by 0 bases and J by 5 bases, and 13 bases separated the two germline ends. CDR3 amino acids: CAWSVGGRRYGYTF. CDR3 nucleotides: TGTGCCTGGAGTGTAGGGGGGCGAAGGTATGGCTACACCTTC.

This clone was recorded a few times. This CDR3 is CASSAGGTDTQYF. The CDR3 region has the DNA TGTGCCAGTAGTGCGGGGGGCACAGATACGCAGTATTTT. The rearrangement joins TRBV19 to TRBJ2-3; 7 nucleotides agree with TRBD2. V gave up 5 bases and J gave up 1 base; unmatched junction bases: 0. The CDR3 totals 13 residues. The germline V gene has CDR1 LNHDA and CDR2 SQIVND (reference sequence).

CDR3 sequence: CSVDGALLETTDTQYF. Here the CDR3 DNA reads TGCAGCGTTGATGGGGCGTTGTTGGAGACCACAGATACGCAGTATTTT. This rearrangement joins TRBV29-1 to TRBJ2-3, with a weak D call TRBD1 (5 bases). V lost 3 bases and J lost 2, with 18 bases in between. This CDR3 contains 16 residues. CDR1 and CDR2 (germline): SQVTM, ANQGSEA.

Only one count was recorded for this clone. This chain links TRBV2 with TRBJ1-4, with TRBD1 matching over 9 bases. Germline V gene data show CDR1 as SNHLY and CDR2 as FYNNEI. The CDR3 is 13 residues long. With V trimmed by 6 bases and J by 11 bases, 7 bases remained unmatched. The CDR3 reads CASRGTGYRKLFF. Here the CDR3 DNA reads TGTGCCAGCAGGGGGACAGGGTATCGTAAACTGTTTTTT.

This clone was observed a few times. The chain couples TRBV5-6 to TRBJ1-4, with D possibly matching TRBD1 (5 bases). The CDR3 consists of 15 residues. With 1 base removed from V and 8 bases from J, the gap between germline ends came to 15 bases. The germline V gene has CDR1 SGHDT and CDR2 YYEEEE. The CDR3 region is CASSLMGVGKEKLFF. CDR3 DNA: TGTGCCAGCAGCTTGATGGGGGTTGGAAAAGAAAAACTGTTTTTT.

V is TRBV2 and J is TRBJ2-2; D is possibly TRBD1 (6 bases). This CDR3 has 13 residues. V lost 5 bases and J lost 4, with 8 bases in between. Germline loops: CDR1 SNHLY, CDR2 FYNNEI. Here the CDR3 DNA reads TGTGCCAGCAGTTTACAGGGCACCGGGGAGCTGTTTTTT. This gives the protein CASSLQGTGELFF.